Shown below are 12 T cell receptor beta chains from a single sample sequenced in a study of CD8+ T cells in alopecia areata. Reverse transcription of extracted RNA yielded cDNA, which provided the sequencing template. The protocol was immunoSEQ multiplex PCR, while the TCRdb copy is restricted to in-frame clones and leaves out a portion. The sample contains some 200,000 clones, more than 50% of which appear only once. Sequencing used CD8+ T cells sorted from blood. These receptors were obtained from a human donor in good health.

This clone was counted only a few times. V and J are TRBV5-1 and TRBJ1-1; TRBD1 aligns across 7 bases. CDR1 is SGHRS and CDR2 is YFSETQ in the germline V gene. CDR3 length: 14 amino acids. V lost 0 bases and J lost 5; bases outside the gene matches: 4. The CDR3 here is CASSLVQGETEAFF. Written as DNA, the CDR3 is TGCGCCAGCAGCTTGGTTCAGGGGGAAACTGAAGCTTTCTTT.

This chain links TRBV5-1 with TRBJ2-5, with TRBD1 matching over 7 bases. The CDR3 length is 13 residues. The trim removed 4 bases at V and 6 bases at J, leaving 6 bases unmatched. Germline V gene data show CDR1 as SGHRS and CDR2 as YFSETQ. The CDR3 here is CASSPRTGKTQYF. CDR3 DNA sequence: TGCGCCAGCAGCCCCAGGACAGGCAAGACCCAGTACTTC.

This chain connects TRBV11-2 to TRBJ1-1; no firm D call. The ends were cut back, 3 bases at V and 0 bases at J, with 2 bases in the middle. Germline CDR1 reads SGHAT; CDR2 reads FQNNGV. The CDR3 extends over 12 amino acids. The CDR3 region has the DNA TGTGCCAGCAGCTTCGTGAACACTGAAGCTTTCTTT. The encoded protein is CASSFVNTEAFF.

V is TRBV9 and J is TRBJ1-6, with D uncertain. The CDR3 sequence is 15 residues long. In germline, CDR1 is SGDLS, CDR2 YYNGEE. V was clipped by 0 bases and J by 7 bases, with 11 bases between them. CDR3 coding DNA: TGTGCCAGCAGCGTAGATCTGGCGGGAAATTCACCCCTCCACTTT. It encodes CASSVDLAGNSPLHF.

This clone was seen only a few times. The gene calls are TRBV15 and TRBJ2-2; no definite D call. The ends were cut back, 5 bases at V and 9 bases at J, with 25 bases in the middle. The CDR3 spans 17 residues. Per the germline V gene, CDR1 is LNHNV and CDR2 is YYDKDF (reference sequence). For the CDR3, the DNA is TGTGCCACCAGCGCCAACCCTACCAACCACCCGGGTCGGGAGCTGTTTTTT. Its protein is CATSANPTNHPGRELFF.

The rearrangement joins TRBV29-1 to TRBJ2-7, with D unclear. Trimming took 4 bases from V and 6 from J, leaving 16 bases between them. CDR3 length: 13 amino acids. Per germline, CDR1 SQVTM and CDR2 ANQGSEA. The CDR3 region is CSVGWAAPPEQYF. The CDR3 region has the DNA TGCAGCGTTGGGTGGGCTGCGCCCCCCGAGCAGTACTTC.

The chain has TRBV2 and TRBJ1-2; D is unresolved. Germline-derived CDR1 and CDR2 are SNHLY and FYNNEI. This CDR3 spans 12 amino acids. V was trimmed by 6 bases and J by 8 bases, leaving 13 bases between them. CDR3: CASRTGGRGYTF. The CDR3 DNA reads as TGTGCCAGCAGGACCGGAGGACGGGGCTACACCTTC. The variable domain in full, completed from reference TRBV2 and TRBJ1-2, reads EPEVTQTPSHQVTQMGQEVILRCVPISNHLYFYWYRQILGQKVEFLVSFYNNEISEKSEIFDDQFSVERPDGSNFTLKIRSTKLEDSAMYFCASRTGGRGYTFGSGTRLTVV.

V gene TRBV6-5 combines with J gene TRBJ2-1; D perhaps matches TRBD2 (6 bases). V lost 5 bases, J lost 8 bases, and 13 bases lay in between. The CDR3 length is 13 residues. Germline V gives CDR1 MNHEY, CDR2 SVGAGI. The CDR3 loop reads CASSGTVPDEQFF. The CDR3 region has the DNA TGTGCCAGCAGTGGGACTGTCCCAGATGAGCAGTTCTTC.

About this clone itself: A junction boundary mismatches the germline segment, possibly from a read error. The CDR3 region has the DNA TGTGCCAGCAGTGAACGGTGGATGGGGGACGGCTTTTTT. This gives the protein CASSERWMGDGFF. The rearrangement joins TRBV6-1 to TRBJ1-6, with a possible D match to TRBD1 (5 bases). CDR1 and CDR2 from the germline V gene are MNHNS and SASEGT. The CDR3 totals 13 residues.

This chain links TRBV5-1 with TRBJ1-2, with 8 bases that match TRBD1. Germline lookup yields CDR1 SGHRS and CDR2 YFSETQ. V was clipped by 4 bases and J by 7 bases; unmatched bases: 6. This CDR3 comprises 13 residues. CDR3 coding DNA: TGCGCCAGCAGCGAGACAGGGGTACGTGGCTACACCTTC. Amino acids: CASSETGVRGYTF.

The CDR3 is CASSQVPGQGSGYTF. The CDR3 DNA reads as TGCGCCAGCAGCCAAGTCCCGGGACAGGGCTCTGGCTACACCTTC. The chain carries TRBV4-1 and TRBJ1-2; 9 bases line up with TRBD1. Germline V gene lookup returns CDR1 MGHRA and CDR2 YSYEKL. The ends lost 1 base at V and 7 bases at J; junction bases unmatched: 7. CDR3 size: 15 residues.

Only a few counts were recorded for this clone. This chain connects TRBV4-1 to TRBJ1-2, with D possibly matching TRBD1 (5 bases). V shed 1 base and J shed 4 bases, with 7 bases lying between them. The V gene's germline CDR1 is MGHRA and CDR2 YSYEKL. The CDR3 sequence is 13 residues long. The CDR3 sequence is CASSQGGSYGYTF. The CDR3 DNA follows: TGCGCCAGCAGCCAAGGGGGGAGCTATGGCTACACCTTC.